This T cell receptor (beta chain) was found in a study of technical replicates of blood from several donors (dated by TCRdb to 2016 to 2017). A word on this clone: No cognate antigen has been identified for it. Base qualities are not at hand, and no much larger clone is one base apart.

The library was made by the immunoSEQ multiplex PCR assay. TCRdb re-hosts the immuneACCESS table, in-frame sequences only. Its copies lack some clones; in the studies checked, an unresolved V gene accounts for under half of them, and the cause for the rest is not known. In this sample the table shows about 58,000 clones, 91% of which occur a single time. Approximately 4% of the sample comes from the top ten. The origin of this receptor is a human donor in good health. Some clones in this sample may be carry-over from other donors' samples. Sequences were obtained from PBMCs.

The CDR3 reads as follows: CASSVQGGYTF. The nucleotides read TGTGCCAGCAGTGTACAGGGGGGCTACACCTTC. The V gene is TRBV6-6 and the J gene is TRBJ1-2, with 7 bases matching TRBD1. V loses 5 bases at its end and J loses 8 bases; junction bases beyond the gene matches: 2. The germline V gene (reference sequence) sets CDR1 to MNHNY and CDR2 to SVGAGI. The CDR3 has 11 amino acids, counting the end cysteine and phenylalanine. The sequence is cut down to CDR3 DNA, 33 bases in frame from base 1.